Following are 29 T cell receptor beta chains from one sample sequenced in a study of blood T cell repertoires in COVID-19. TCRdb's table, derived via immunoSEQ multiplex PCR, lists solely in-frame clones and lacks some. The sample contains about 210,000 clones, less than 90% of which appear only once. The sample comprised peripheral blood. These receptors originate from a woman aged 65 to 85 with acute or convalescent COVID-19.

J is TRBJ1-5 and V is TRBV27; possible D gene TRBD1, 6 bases. From germline, CDR1 is MNHEY and CDR2 SMNVEV (reference sequence). CDR3 length: 16 amino acids. Trimming left V 7 bases short and J 4 bases short, with 20 bases between. CDR3 nucleotides: TGTGCCAGCATGTGGAGTGGTCAGGGGATAAATCAGCCCCAGCATTTT. The encoded protein is CASMWSGQGINQPQHF.

The chain uses TRBV5-1 and TRBJ2-3; TRBD2 is a possible D gene (6 bases). CDR1 and CDR2 (germline): SGHRS, YFSETQ. Trimming stripped 3 bases from V and 0 bases from J, with 14 bases between. The CDR3 extends over 16 amino acids. DNA for the CDR3: TGCGCCAGCAGCTCCGGGACTTCCCCTAGCACAGATACGCAGTATTTT. Encoded protein: CASSSGTSPSTDTQYF.

This chain links TRBV7-2 with TRBJ2-5; TRBD1 might be the D (5 bases). Trimming removed 0 bases at V and 1 base at J, with 9 bases between. The CDR3 consists of 15 residues. The germline CDR1 and CDR2 sequences are SGHTA and FQGNSA. CDR3 in DNA: TGTGCCAGCAGCTTAGCGGGCAGGGTCCAAGAGACCCAGTACTTC. Translating it yields CASSLAGRVQETQYF.

V is TRBV6-5 and J is TRBJ1-6; D is uncertain. V shed 6 bases and J shed 7 bases, with 10 bases lying between them. Germline V lookup: CDR1 MNHEY, CDR2 SVGAGI. CDR3 size: 13 residues. CDR3 protein: CASRPTLNSPLHF. The CDR3 nucleotides read TGTGCCAGCAGACCGACTCTAAATTCACCCCTCCACTTT.

The chain is built from TRBV29-1 and TRBJ1-1; D call uncertain. Germline CDR1 is SQVTM and CDR2 is ANQGSEA. This CDR3 spans 13 amino acids. V was clipped by 6 bases and J by 5 bases, with 16 bases between them. The CDR3 nucleotides read TGCAGCGTATTCCGAGAATTGAGTACTGAAGCTTTCTTT. Translation gives CSVFRELSTEAFF.

The genes are TRBV6-5 and TRBJ2-7; D unresolved. This CDR3 spans 15 amino acids. Trimming stripped 4 bases from V and 1 base from J, with 14 bases between. CDR1 and CDR2 from the germline V gene are MNHEY and SVGAGI. This CDR3 reads CASSFGQAASYEQYF. In DNA form, the CDR3 reads TGTGCCAGCAGTTTTGGCCAGGCCGCATCCTACGAGCAGTACTTC.

The chain carries TRBV12-3 or TRBV12-4 and TRBJ1-2; no definite D call. V gave up 4 bases and J gave up 8 bases, with 11 bases separating them. The CDR3 runs 12 residues. CDR3 sequence reads: CASSYQTGGYTF. CDR3 DNA: TGTGCCAGCAGTTACCAGACTGGAGGCTACACCTTC.

In DNA form, the CDR3 reads TGTGCCAGCAGCTTAGTGGGCAGCACTGTCAACTATGGCTACACCTTC. Translated, it gives CASSLVGSTVNYGYTF. The chain uses TRBV7-2 and TRBJ1-2, with D unclear. The CDR3 has 16 residues. V lost 1 base to trimming and J lost 2 bases, with 14 bases between them. The germline V gene has CDR1 SGHTA and CDR2 FQGNSA.

This clone came up once. CDR3 DNA: TGCAGTGCTACGAATAGCGAAAAACTGTTTTTT. It translates to CSATNSEKLFF. V is TRBV20-1 and J is TRBJ1-4; no clear D. The CDR3 is 11 residues long. Germline V lookup: CDR1 DFQATT, CDR2 SNEGSKA (reference sequence). Trimming left V 4 bases short and J 8 bases short, with 8 bases between.

The V and J genes are TRBV28 and TRBJ1-2; D is possibly TRBD1 (5 bases). V lost 3 bases, J lost 8 bases, and 16 bases lay in between. Germline V CDR1 and CDR2: MDHEN, SYDVKM. This CDR3 is 14 amino acids long. The CDR3 bases are TGTGCCAGCAGTTTTATCGGCAGGGTAGAAGGCTACACCTTC. This sequence encodes CASSFIGRVEGYTF.

V usage is TRBV2 and J usage is TRBJ1-5; the match to TRBD1 covers 8 bases. Germline trimming cut 0 bases from V and 0 bases from J; bases unmatched to any gene: 7. The CDR3 length is 18 residues. The germline gives CDR1 SNHLY, CDR2 FYNNEI. The CDR3 is CASSEAAGGPTSNQPQHF. CDR3 bases: TGTGCCAGCAGTGAAGCGGCAGGGGGCCCGACTAGCAATCAGCCCCAGCATTTT.

V usage is TRBV6-5 and J usage is TRBJ2-3, with TRBD1 matching over 7 bases. This CDR3 spans 16 amino acids. Germline V gives CDR1 MNHEY, CDR2 SVGAGI. V was clipped by 2 bases and J by 1 base; unmatched bases: 6. CDR3 nucleotides: TGTGCCAGCAGTTACACAGGGGTCTTTGGCACAGATACGCAGTATTTT. Protein: CASSYTGVFGTDTQYF.

The chain employs TRBV20-1 and TRBJ1-6; D is unclear. The CDR3 contains 14 residues. In germline, CDR1 is DFQATT, CDR2 SNEGSKA (reference sequence). The germline V and J ends were trimmed by 3 bases and 7 bases, with 13 bases remaining between them. The CDR3 DNA follows: TGCAGTGCTAGTGGCGGGCTGATCAATTCACCCCTCCACTTT. It translates to CSASGGLINSPLHF.

The chain employs TRBV10-2 and TRBJ2-1; a weak D match, TRBD2 (5 bases). Germline assignment: CDR1 WSHSY and CDR2 SAAADI. The CDR3 runs to 12 residues. V lost 8 bases and J lost 8, with 13 bases in between. The CDR3 is CASWTPPDEQFF. The CDR3 nucleotides read TGCGCCAGCTGGACTCCCCCCGATGAGCAGTTCTTC.

J is TRBJ2-3 and V is TRBV4-1, with TRBD2 as a possible D gene (6 bases). This CDR3 comprises 13 residues. Germline lookup yields CDR1 MGHRA and CDR2 YSYEKL. Trimming removed 1 base from V and 8 bases from J, with 10 bases in between. The CDR3 reads CASSQVVRGTQYF. CDR3 bases: TGCGCCAGCAGCCAAGTGGTGCGGGGTACGCAGTATTTT.

The V call is TRBV3-1 (or the pseudogene TRBV3-2), the J call TRBJ1-5; 7 positions agree with TRBD1. The length of the CDR3 is 14 residues. Germline-derived CDR1 and CDR2 are LGHDT and YNNKEL (reference sequence). Trimming took 4 bases from V and 5 from J; bases not matched to a gene: 5. Written as DNA, the CDR3 is TGTGCCAGCAGCCCTCGGACAGGACATCAGCCCCAGCATTTT. Translation gives CASSPRTGHQPQHF.

V usage is TRBV28 and J usage is TRBJ1-3, with 12 bases lining up with TRBD1. V gave up 6 bases and J gave up 3 bases; unmatched junction bases: 6. The CDR3 length is 16 residues. Looked up from germline, CDR1 is MDHEN and CDR2 is SYDVKM. The CDR3 sequence: CASRGGQGAVGNTIYF. In nucleotides, the CDR3 is TGTGCCAGCAGGGGGGGACAGGGGGCAGTTGGAAACACCATATATTTT.

This chain connects TRBV19 to TRBJ1-4; tentatively, D is TRBD1 (6 bases). Germline values: CDR1 LNHDA, CDR2 SQIVND (reference sequence). Trimming took off 10 bases at V and 10 bases at J, with 28 bases between the two ends. The CDR3 length is 16 residues. The CDR3 DNA reads as TGTGCCATTCACGACCTCGCACAGGGACGTTCCCTAAAACTGTTTTTT. It codes for CAIHDLAQGRSLKLFF.

The chain is built from TRBV4-3 and TRBJ2-2; D uncertain. This CDR3 is 13 amino acids long. The germline V and J ends were trimmed by 2 bases and 4 bases, with 5 bases remaining between them. Germline values: CDR1 LGHNA, CDR2 YSLEER. The CDR3 nucleotides are TGCGCCAGCAGCCAAATCGGCACCGGGGAGCTGTTTTTT. Translated, it gives CASSQIGTGELFF.

The J gene is TRBJ2-5, the V gene TRBV18; 8 bases agree with TRBD1. The CDR3 is made up of 13 amino acids. V was clipped by 5 bases and J by 5 bases; unmatched bases: 4. Germline V gives CDR1 KGHSH, CDR2 LQKENI. Here the CDR3 reads CASSEDRAETQYF. Here the CDR3 DNA reads TGTGCCAGCTCAGAGGACAGGGCGGAGACCCAGTACTTC.

The chain recombines TRBV3-1 (or the pseudogene TRBV3-2) with TRBJ2-5, with D perhaps matching TRBD2 (6 bases). V lost 4 bases to trimming and J lost 2 bases, with 17 bases between them. CDR1 is LGHDT, CDR2 YNNKEL, per germline (reference sequence). The CDR3 extends over 16 amino acids. The CDR3 reads CASSRMGLGGQETQYF. The CDR3, as DNA: TGTGCCAGCAGCCGTATGGGACTCGGGGGTCAAGAGACCCAGTACTTC.

The J gene is TRBJ2-7, the V gene TRBV7-2; D is perhaps TRBD1 (6 bases). Trimming took 5 bases from V and 2 from J, leaving 7 bases between them. The CDR3 covers 12 residues. Germline values: CDR1 SGHTA, CDR2 FQGNSA. The CDR3 nucleotides read TGTGCCAGCAGCCGGGACACCTACGAGCAGTACTTC. Protein sequence: CASSRDTYEQYF.

The sample holds a few counts of this clone. This chain joins TRBV5-6 and TRBJ1-2, with D unclear. Trimming removed 4 bases from V and 6 bases from J, with 16 bases in between. Germline V gene lookup returns CDR1 SGHDT and CDR2 YYEEEE. The CDR3 consists of 14 residues. The CDR3 region is CASSAPTAADGYTF. The CDR3, as DNA: TGTGCCAGCAGCGCCCCGACTGCGGCAGATGGCTACACCTTC.

The chain employs TRBV6-5 and TRBJ2-5; TRBD1 agrees at 9 bases. The CDR3 contains 15 residues. The ends lost 7 bases at V and 2 bases at J; junction bases unmatched: 8. The V gene's germline CDR1 is MNHEY and CDR2 SVGAGI. In nucleotides, the CDR3 is TGTGCCAGCACCTTCAGGACAGGGGTTCAAGAGACCCAGTACTTC. Amino acid sequence: CASTFRTGVQETQYF.

The genes are TRBV5-5 and TRBJ2-3; D remains ambiguous. This CDR3 is 15 amino acids long. Trimming took 2 bases from V and 0 from J, leaving 10 bases between them. Germline CDR1 and CDR2: SGHKS and YYEKEE (reference sequence). The CDR3, as DNA: TGTGCCAGCAGCTTAGTGACAACCAGCACAGATACGCAGTATTTT. It translates to CASSLVTTSTDTQYF.

The rearrangement joins TRBV18 to TRBJ2-6; possibly TRBD1 for D (5 bases). V lost 6 bases, J lost 2 bases, and 11 bases lay in between. Germline lookup yields CDR1 KGHSH and CDR2 LQKENI. The CDR3 loop spans 15 amino acids. CDR3 coding DNA: TGTGCCAGCTCGCTAGGGGAAGCTGGGGCCAACGTCCTGACTTTC. As protein: CASSLGEAGANVLTF.

The V call is TRBV5-8, the J call TRBJ2-5; possible D gene TRBD2, 5 bases. The CDR3 runs to 16 residues. CDR1 and CDR2 from the germline V gene are SGHTS and YDEGEE. Trimming stripped 1 base from V and 1 base from J, with 14 bases between. The CDR3 here is CASSLPGLGTQETQYF. The CDR3 DNA reads TGTGCCAGCAGCTTGCCCGGACTTGGCACCCAAGAGACCCAGTACTTC. The variable domain in full, completed from reference TRBV5-8 and TRBJ2-5, reads EAGVTQSPTHLIKTRGQQATLRCSPISGHTSVYWYQQALGLGLQFLLWYDEGEERNRGNFPPRFSGRQFPNYSSELNVNALELEDSALYLCASSLPGLGTQETQYFGPGTRLLVL.

This clone has a handful of counts. The V gene is TRBV11-3, the J gene TRBJ1-1; 7 nucleotides align to TRBD1. The V segment lost 1 base and the J segment 1 base; nucleotides outside the gene matches: 15. This CDR3 has 19 amino acids. Germline V lookup: CDR1 SGHNT, CDR2 YENEEA. The CDR3 DNA reads as TGTGCCAGCAGCTTAGTAGGCGTCTGGGGACAGCGCTCGAACACTGAAGCTTTCTTT. Protein sequence: CASSLVGVWGQRSNTEAFF. Using reference TRBV11-3 and TRBJ1-1 for the parts outside the CDR3, the full variable domain is EAGVVQSPRYKIIEKKQPVAFWCNPISGHNTLYWYLQNLGQGPELLIRYENEEAVDDSQLPKDRFSAERLKGVDSTLKIQPAELGDSAVYLCASSLVGVWGQRSNTEAFFGQGTRLTVV.

The chain carries TRBV5-4 and TRBJ2-2; D perhaps matches TRBD1 (6 bases). V lost 1 base to trimming and J lost 1 base, with 14 bases between them. Germline loops: CDR1 SGHNT, CDR2 YYREEE (reference sequence). The CDR3 extends over 17 amino acids. The chain's CDR3 is CASSLLHGTRNTGELFF. CDR3 in DNA: TGTGCCAGCAGCTTGTTACACGGGACACGGAACACCGGGGAGCTGTTTTTT.